This T cell receptor (beta chain) was captured in a study of CD8 T cells in ankylosing spondylitis. MiXCR, run by TCRdb on the 5' RACE reads, gives a single entry per CDR3 protein. Among about 39,000 distinct CDR3 sequences listed, 2.5% to 3.5% were seen once. This clonotype was recorded at least ten times. The antigen is undetermined. After removal of 1 base from V and 6 bases from J, the junction contained 3 bases not matched to a gene. CDR3 length equals 15 residues. Germline lookup yields CDR1 SGDLS and CDR2 YYNGEE. Overall study results and limits: In ankylosing spondylitis blood, a motif of about eight highly homologous TCR beta variants appeared characteristic.

V is TRBV9 and J is TRBJ2-1; 11 nucleotides align to TRBD2. The receptor's source is a male donor with ankylosing spondylitis or in good health (not recorded which). Sequencing input: blood, either unsorted or a sorted T cell fraction (not recorded which). CDR3 sequence reads: CASSVLTSGSNEQFF. The CDR3 DNA reads as TGTGCCAGCAGCGTATTAACTAGCGGGAGCAATGAGCAGTTCTTC.